This entry lists 25 T cell receptor beta chains sequenced from one sample in a study of T cell repertoires and HLA-DP antigens. Which antigens these TCRs recognize remains unknown. Produced via immunoSEQ multiplex PCR; TCRdb's table is partial and in-frame only. Found here are around 70,000 clones, over 75% of them singletons; the top ten hold 1.6%. Sequencing was carried out using CD4+ T cells from PBMCs. These receptors were collected from a man in his 60s in good health and CMV-seronegative.

In DNA, the CDR3 is TGTGCCAGCAGCTTATCTGGGACAGGGGCCCGTGTCACTGAAGCTTTCTTT. It specifies CASSLSGTGARVTEAFF. The chain has TRBV11-2 and TRBJ1-1; TRBD1 agrees at 10 bases. V trimming: 2 bases; J trimming: 4 bases; junction bases outside the gene matches: 10. This CDR3 spans 17 amino acids. Per the germline V gene, CDR1 is SGHAT and CDR2 is FQNNGV.

The chain carries TRBV5-1 and TRBJ1-5; D is unclear. Germline V CDR1 and CDR2: SGHRS, YFSETQ. Trimming removed 5 bases at V and 3 bases at J, with 9 bases between. CDR3 length: 13 amino acids. Written as DNA, the CDR3 is TGCGCCAGCAGACTAAGCGACAATCAGCCCCAGCATTTT. Translating it yields CASRLSDNQPQHF. The entire variable domain, with the rest obtained from reference TRBV5-1 and TRBJ1-5, is as follows: KAGVTQTPRYLIKTRGQQVTLSCSPISGHRSVSWYQQTPGQGLQFLFEYFSETQRNKGNFPGRFSGRQFSNSRSEMNVSTLELGDSALYLCASRLSDNQPQHFGDGTRLSIL.

This chain uses TRBV19 with TRBJ2-3; 9 bases fit TRBD1. The junction had 9 bases not matched to a gene; V was cut back by 5 bases and J by 3 bases. The CDR3 spans 16 residues. CDR1 and CDR2 (germline): LNHDA, SQIVND (reference sequence). The CDR3 DNA sequence: TGTGCCAGTAGTGGAGACAGGGGGTATCGGACAGATACGCAGTATTTT. Its protein is CASSGDRGYRTDTQYF.

This clone was recorded once. The chain combines TRBV11-2 with TRBJ2-2; D is undetermined. CDR3 length: 12 amino acids. The V gene's germline CDR1 is SGHAT and CDR2 FQNNGV. Between the trimmed V and J ends, which lost 5 bases and 5 bases, there was a span of 6 bases. The CDR3 DNA reads as TGTGCCAGCAGCCCGAGGACCGGGGAGCTGTTTTTT. Protein product: CASSPRTGELFF.

This clone has a handful of counts. The rearrangement joins TRBV7-2 to TRBJ1-5, with D maybe TRBD1 (6 bases). V lost 2 bases to trimming and J lost 1 base, with 9 bases between them. The germline CDR1 and CDR2 sequences are SGHTA and FQGNSA. The CDR3 length is 15 residues. The CDR3 protein is CASSLQGMSNQPQHF. The DNA for the CDR3 is TGTGCCAGCAGCTTACAGGGGATGAGCAATCAGCCCCAGCATTTT.

This chain joins TRBV10-3 and TRBJ1-4; perhaps TRBD1 as D (5 bases). V was clipped by 1 base and J by 4 bases, with 10 bases between them. Germline CDR1 is ENHRY and CDR2 is SYGVKD. The CDR3 length is 15 residues. The CDR3 spells CAISEFSGRNEKLFF. The CDR3 nucleotides read TGTGCCATCAGTGAGTTTTCAGGGCGTAATGAAAAACTGTTTTTT.

The rearrangement joins TRBV5-1 to TRBJ1-1; no clear D. This CDR3 is 14 amino acids long. V lost 0 bases, J lost 1 base, and 7 bases lay in between. CDR1 is SGHRS and CDR2 is YFSETQ in the germline V gene. For the CDR3, the DNA is TGCGCCAGCAGCTTGGTCGCTGAGAACACTGAAGCTTTCTTT. Translated, it gives CASSLVAENTEAFF.

The chain combines TRBV7-9 with TRBJ1-2; D is ambiguous. The V gene's germline CDR1 is SEHNR and CDR2 FQNEAQ (reference sequence). The CDR3 covers 13 residues. V was trimmed by 5 bases and J by 8 bases, leaving 15 bases between them. The CDR3: CASSPGPSRGYTF. CDR3 nucleotide sequence: TGTGCCAGCAGCCCCGGGCCCTCTCGGGGCTACACCTTC.

The chain links TRBV7-6 to TRBJ2-2; the D gene is possibly TRBD2 (5 bases). The CDR3 covers 14 residues. In germline, CDR1 is SGHVS, CDR2 FNYEAQ. V lost 4 bases and J lost 7, with 13 bases in between. The DNA of the CDR3 is TGTGCCAGCAGCTCATTCACCGGAGGCGGGGAGCTGTTTTTT. Its protein is CASSSFTGGGELFF.

This clone was observed a single time. This chain links TRBV28 with TRBJ2-7; 7 positions agree with TRBD1. J lost 6 bases, V lost 2 bases, and 4 bases had no gene match. The CDR3 has 13 amino acids. The germline gives CDR1 MDHEN, CDR2 SYDVKM. CDR3 nucleotides: TGTGCCAGCAGTTTAAGGGACAGAGGCGAGCAGTACTTC. Amino acids: CASSLRDRGEQYF.

CDR3 residues: CASLRGGSYNEQFF. For the CDR3, the DNA is TGTGCCAGCCTAAGAGGGGGGTCCTACAATGAGCAGTTCTTC. The chain uses TRBV27 and TRBJ2-1; D may correspond to TRBD1 or TRBD2 (6 bases each). V was cut by 8 bases and J by 1 base, with 12 bases left in between. Germline values: CDR1 MNHEY, CDR2 SMNVEV (reference sequence). The CDR3 runs 14 residues.

The J gene is TRBJ2-1, the V gene TRBV9, with D uncertain. Trimming took 0 bases from V and 1 from J, leaving 8 bases between them. This CDR3 has 15 amino acids. Germline CDR1 is SGDLS and CDR2 is YYNGEE. The DNA of the CDR3 is TGTGCCAGCAGCGTAGTTGAAGGGTCCTACAATGAGCAGTTCTTC. Its protein product is CASSVVEGSYNEQFF.

The gene calls are TRBV9 and TRBJ2-3; the D gene is possibly TRBD2 (6 bases). The germline CDR1 and CDR2 sequences are SGDLS and YYNGEE. This CDR3 is 20 amino acids long. Trimming pared 0 bases from V and 3 bases from J, leaving 26 bases between. CDR3 residues: CASSVEAGPKFGTLTDTQYF. CDR3 coding DNA: TGTGCCAGCAGCGTAGAGGCAGGACCGAAATTCGGGACTCTAACAGATACGCAGTATTTT. The full variable domain, its missing parts supplied by reference TRBV9 and TRBJ2-3, is DSGVTQTPKHLITATGQRVTLRCSPRSGDLSVYWYQQSLDQGLQFLIQYYNGEERAKGNILERFSAQQFPDLHSELNLSSLELGDSALYFCASSVEAGPKFGTLTDTQYFGPGTRLTVL.

The gene calls are TRBV13 and TRBJ1-3, with 9 bases lining up with TRBD1. The CDR3 extends over 16 amino acids. V shed 5 bases and J 2 bases; nucleotides not matched to a gene: 7. CDR1 and CDR2 from the germline V gene are PRHDT and FYEKMQ (reference sequence). CDR3 residues: CASSGRQGETGNTIYF. In DNA, the CDR3 is TGTGCCAGCAGCGGACGACAGGGGGAAACTGGAAACACCATATATTTT.

This chain connects TRBV6-1 to TRBJ1-2; possibly TRBD1 for D (5 bases). Looked up from germline, CDR1 is MNHNS and CDR2 is SASEGT. This CDR3 spans 15 amino acids. V shed 4 bases and J shed 2 bases, with 14 bases lying between them. CDR3: CASSARDGENYGYTF. The CDR3 DNA reads TGTGCCAGCAGTGCCCGGGACGGGGAAAACTATGGCTACACCTTC.

This chain links TRBV11-2 with TRBJ2-1; D gene uncertain. Trimming removed 1 base from V and 7 bases from J, with 11 bases in between. The CDR3 extends over 14 amino acids. The germline V gene encodes CDR1 SGHAT and CDR2 FQNNGV. CDR3 DNA: TGTGCCAGCAGCTTAGGTTTAAACGGGAATGAGCAGTTCTTC. Protein: CASSLGLNGNEQFF.

The chain carries TRBV28 and TRBJ1-4, with TRBD1 as a possible D gene (5 bases). The CDR3 covers 14 residues. The V gene lost 5 bases and the J gene lost 1 base, with 8 bases spanning the gap. The germline V gene has CDR1 MDHEN and CDR2 SYDVKM. The CDR3 here is CASSMGGTNEKLFF. The CDR3 DNA is TGTGCCAGCAGTATGGGGGGAACTAATGAAAAACTGTTTTTT. The variable domain in full, completed from reference TRBV28 and TRBJ1-4, reads DVKVTQSSRYLVKRTGEKVFLECVQDMDHENMFWYRQDPGLGLRLIYFSYDVKMKEKGDIPEGYSVSREKKERFSLILESASTNQTSMYLCASSMGGTNEKLFFGSGTQLSVL.

This clone appeared once. This chain uses TRBV5-1 with TRBJ1-5, with D hard to call. CDR3 size: 15 residues. V was trimmed by 2 bases and J by 0 bases, leaving 9 bases between them. Germline V gene data show CDR1 as SGHRS and CDR2 as YFSETQ. CDR3 DNA sequence: TGCGCCAGCAGCTTCACCGGCGATAGCAATCAGCCCCAGCATTTT. Translating it yields CASSFTGDSNQPQHF.

The chain recombines TRBV7-2 with TRBJ2-7; tentative D call: TRBD1 (6 bases). Looked up from germline, CDR1 is SGHTA and CDR2 is FQGNSA. V gave up 1 base and J gave up 5 bases, with 12 bases separating them. This CDR3 region has 14 residues. Here the CDR3 reads CASSLVSQGHEQYF. CDR3 nucleotides: TGTGCCAGCAGCTTAGTCTCACAGGGACACGAGCAGTACTTC.

The gene calls are TRBV2 and TRBJ1-2; the match to TRBD1 covers 7 bases. Losses at the gene ends were 6 bases for V and 5 bases for J; bases not matched to a gene: 12. CDR1 and CDR2 from the germline V gene are SNHLY and FYNNEI. The CDR3 contains 15 residues. DNA of the CDR3: TGTGCCAGCAGCCGGGACAGAGGGACAGCTTATGGCTACACCTTC. It specifies CASSRDRGTAYGYTF.

The chain couples TRBV5-1 to TRBJ2-3; D not resolved. The CDR3 is 16 residues long. Germline values: CDR1 SGHRS, CDR2 YFSETQ. V lost 2 bases and J lost 2, with 15 bases in between. DNA for the CDR3: TGCGCCAGCAGCTTTGGATCCTCCCTCCTCACAGATACGCAGTATTTT. Protein: CASSFGSSLLTDTQYF.

This clone was observed a few times. Here the CDR3 reads CASSDVRPADISPLREKLFF. The CDR3 nucleotides are TGCGCCAGCAGTGATGTACGGCCTGCGGACATCTCTCCCCTAAGGGAAAAACTGTTTTTT. The V and J genes are TRBV10-2 and TRBJ1-4; D is possibly TRBD1 (5 bases). Germline V gene data show CDR1 as WSHSY and CDR2 as SAAADI. The length of the CDR3 is 20 residues. V was shortened by 3 bases and J by 8 bases, with 31 bases between the two germline ends.

V gene TRBV27 combines with J gene TRBJ1-2; D gene ambiguous. Trimming cost V 8 bases and J 2 bases, with 15 bases left between them. Germline assignment: CDR1 MNHEY and CDR2 SMNVEV (reference sequence). This CDR3 contains 14 residues. The CDR3 region is CASCSPRENYGYTF. The CDR3 DNA is TGTGCCAGCTGCAGCCCCCGGGAAAACTATGGCTACACCTTC.

This clone was counted once. This chain links TRBV15 with TRBJ1-1; a weak D match, TRBD1 (5 bases). The CDR3 spans 15 residues. Germline V gives CDR1 LNHNV, CDR2 YYDKDF (reference sequence). V was shortened by 0 bases and J by 5 bases, with 13 bases between the two germline ends. The CDR3: CATSRDKGPGTEAFF. CDR3 bases: TGTGCCACCAGCAGAGATAAGGGGCCGGGGACTGAAGCTTTCTTT.

The genes are TRBV30 and TRBJ1-1, with D possibly TRBD1 on 5 matching bases. Trimming pared 5 bases from V and 0 bases from J, leaving 10 bases between. Germline V gene data show CDR1 as GTSNPN and CDR2 as SVGIG (reference sequence). The CDR3 is made up of 13 amino acids. CDR3 DNA: TGTGCCTGGGAGACAGTCATGAACACTGAAGCTTTCTTT. Encoded protein: CAWETVMNTEAFF. The entire variable domain, with the rest obtained from reference TRBV30 and TRBJ1-1, is as follows: SQTIHQWPATLVQPVGSPLSLECTVEGTSNPNLYWYRQAAGRGLQLLFYSVGIGQISSEVPQNLSASRPQDRQFILSSKKLLLSDSGFYLCAWETVMNTEAFFGQGTRLTVV.